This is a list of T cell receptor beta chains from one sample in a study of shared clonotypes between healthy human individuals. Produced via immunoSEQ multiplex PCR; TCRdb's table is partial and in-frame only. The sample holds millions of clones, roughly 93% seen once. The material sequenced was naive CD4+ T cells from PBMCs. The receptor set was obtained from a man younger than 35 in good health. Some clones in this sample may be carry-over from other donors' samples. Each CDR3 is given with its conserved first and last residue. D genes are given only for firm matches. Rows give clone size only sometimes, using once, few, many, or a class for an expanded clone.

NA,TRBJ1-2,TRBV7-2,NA,CASSFSLTTVYYGYTF,TGTGCCAGCAGCTTCTCCCTAACTACAGTTTACTATGGCTACACCTTC
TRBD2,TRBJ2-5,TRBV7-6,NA,CASSLDGTTATQYF,TGTGCCAGCAGCTTAGATGGGACTACCGCAACCCAGTACTTC
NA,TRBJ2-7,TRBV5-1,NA,CASSLGGSGEQYF,TGCGCCAGCAGCTTGGGTGGCTCGGGCGAGCAGTACTTC
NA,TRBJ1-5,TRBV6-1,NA,CASSAFGNGPETSNQPQHF,TGTGCCAGCAGTGCATTCGGTAATGGCCCGGAGACGAGCAATCAGCCCCAGCATTTT
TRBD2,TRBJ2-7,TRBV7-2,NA,CASSTSGRRYEQYF,TGTGCCAGCAGCACTAGCGGGAGAAGGTACGAGCAGTACTTC
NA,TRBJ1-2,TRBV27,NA,CASTHGGREANYGYTF,TGTGCCAGCACCCACGGAGGGAGGGAAGCTAACTATGGCTACACCTTC
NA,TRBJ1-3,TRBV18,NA,CASSPPRGASGNTIYF,TGTGCCAGCTCACCACCGCGGGGGGCCTCTGGAAACACCATATATTTT
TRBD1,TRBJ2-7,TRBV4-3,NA,CASSQDIDCPNGTGLSLNF,TGCGCCAGCAGCCAAGATATCGACTGCCCAAACGGGACAGGGCTCTCCTTGAACTTC
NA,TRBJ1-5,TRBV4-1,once,CASSQVLTNQPQHF,TGCGCCAGCAGCCAAGTATTGACCAATCAGCCCCAGCATTTT
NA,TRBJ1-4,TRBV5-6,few,CASSLRSREKLFF,TGTGCCAGCAGCTTGCGGTCCCGAGAAAAACTGTTTTTT
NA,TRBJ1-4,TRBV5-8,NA,CASSLEGGTTNEKLFF,TGTGCCAGCAGCCTTGAGGGGGGTACAACTAATGAAAAACTGTTTTTT
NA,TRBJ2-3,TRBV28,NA,CASYLTDTQYF,TGTGCCAGCTATTTAACGGATACGCAGTATTTT
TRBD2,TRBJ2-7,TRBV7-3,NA,CASSFRLAGVGEQYF,TGTGCCAGCAGCTTCCGACTAGCGGGAGTTGGCGAGCAGTACTTC
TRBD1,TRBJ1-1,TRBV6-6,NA,CASRATGLGEGFF,TGTGCCAGCAGGGCGACAGGGTTGGGAGAAGGTTTCTTT
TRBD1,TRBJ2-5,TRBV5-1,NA,CASSFQGQGEVETQYF,TGCGCCAGCAGCTTCCAAGGACAGGGGGAGGTAGAGACCCAGTACTTC
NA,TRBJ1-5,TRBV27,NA,CASSRGTSLSNQPQHF,TGTGCCAGCAGTCGAGGGACTTCCCTTAGCAATCAGCCCCAGCATTTT
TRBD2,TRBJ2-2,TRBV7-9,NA,CASSARLAGDPTGELFF,TGTGCCAGCAGCGCCAGACTAGCGGGAGACCCCACCGGGGAGCTGTTTTTT
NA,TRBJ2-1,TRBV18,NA,CASSSSRDDEQFF,TGTGCCAGCTCCTCTTCAAGGGACGATGAGCAGTTCTTC
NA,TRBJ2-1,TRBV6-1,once,CASTRRGYNEQFF,TGTGCCAGCACCAGGCGAGGTTACAATGAGCAGTTCTTC
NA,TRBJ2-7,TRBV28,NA,CASRRAGGGGYEQYF,TGTGCCAGCAGACGTGCAGGGGGAGGAGGTTACGAGCAGTACTTC
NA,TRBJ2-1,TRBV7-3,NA,CASNSGPQYNEQFF,TGTGCCAGCAACTCGGGACCACAATACAATGAGCAGTTCTTC
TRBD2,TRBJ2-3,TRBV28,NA,CASSLEGLSGGSRPDTQYF,TGTGCCAGCAGTTTAGAGGGCCTTAGCGGCGGGAGTCGCCCAGATACGCAGTATTTT
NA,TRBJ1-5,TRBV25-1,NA,CASSEGQFNQPQHF,TGTGCCAGCAGTGAAGGACAGTTCAATCAGCCCCAGCATTTT
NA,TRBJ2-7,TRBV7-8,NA,CASSFKRDLQTYEQYF,TGTGCCAGCAGCTTTAAACGGGACCTACAAACCTACGAGCAGTACTTC
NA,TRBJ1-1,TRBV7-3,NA,CASSLQGPNTEAFF,TGTGCCAGCAGCCTCCAGGGGCCAAACACTGAAGCTTTCTTT
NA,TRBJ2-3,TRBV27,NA,CASRGTGYDPKSTDTQYF,TGTGCCAGCAGGGGAACAGGTTACGACCCAAAAAGCACAGATACGCAGTATTTT
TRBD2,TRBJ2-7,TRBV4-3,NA,CASSQEWREYYEQYF,TGCGCCAGCAGCCAAGAATGGCGGGAGTACTACGAGCAGTACTTC
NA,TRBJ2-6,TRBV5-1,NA,CASTRGFIEFTGANVLTF,TGCGCCAGCACCAGAGGTTTTATAGAATTTACTGGGGCCAACGTCCTGACTTTC
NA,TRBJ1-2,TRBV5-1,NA,CASSVIGTNYGYTF,TGCGCCAGCAGCGTGATCGGGACAAACTATGGCTACACCTTC
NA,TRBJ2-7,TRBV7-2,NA,CASSLYAMEGTYEQYF,TGTGCCAGCAGCTTATACGCAATGGAGGGGACCTACGAGCAGTACTTC
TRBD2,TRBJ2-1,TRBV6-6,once,CASRRLAFEQFF,TGTGCCAGCAGAAGACTAGCATTTGAGCAGTTCTTC
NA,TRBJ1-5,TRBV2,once,CASSGDGLNQPQHF,TGTGCCAGCAGCGGGGACGGCCTAAATCAGCCCCAGCATTTT
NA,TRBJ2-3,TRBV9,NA,CASTRPNTDTQYF,TGTGCCAGCACCAGGCCCAATACAGATACGCAGTATTTT
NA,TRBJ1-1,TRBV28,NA,CASSLPGRINTEAFF,TGTGCCAGCAGCCTCCCGGGACGGATAAACACTGAAGCTTTCTTT
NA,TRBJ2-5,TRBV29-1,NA,CSVEALSQETQYF,TGCAGCGTTGAGGCTCTGTCACAAGAGACCCAGTACTTC
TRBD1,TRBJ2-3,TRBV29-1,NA,CSVRDRGADTQYF,TGCAGCGTCCGGGACAGGGGGGCAGATACGCAGTATTTT
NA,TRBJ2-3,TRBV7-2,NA,CASSSRRARDTQYF,TGTGCCAGCAGCTCCCGGAGGGCCAGGGATACGCAGTATTTT
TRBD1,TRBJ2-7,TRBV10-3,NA,CASSRDRANYEQYF,TGTGCCAGCAGCCGGGACAGGGCGAACTACGAGCAGTACTTC
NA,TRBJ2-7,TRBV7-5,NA,CVRSGSGQRMHEQYF,TGTGTCAGAAGCGGATCGGGACAGAGGATGCACGAGCAGTACTTC
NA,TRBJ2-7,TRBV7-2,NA,CASSLGRRYEQYF,TGTGCCAGCAGCTTAGGAAGGCGATACGAGCAGTACTTC
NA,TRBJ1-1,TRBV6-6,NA,CASSYGIMNTEAFF,TGTGCCAGCAGTTACGGGATTATGAACACTGAAGCTTTCTTT